Presented here are 13 T cell receptor beta chains from one specimen sequenced in a study of shared clonotypes between healthy human individuals. Naive CD8 cells, CD45RO-negative and positively selected for CCR7, excluded terminally differentiated effector memory CD45RA+ cells. Some clones are missing from TCRdb's copy, which holds only in-frame ones; the method was immunoSEQ multiplex PCR. This sample has roughly 2,000,000 clones, with around 93% found just once. Specimen: naive CD8+ T cells from PBMCs. The receptor source for this set is a young man in good health. Some clones in this sample may be carry-over from other donors' samples.

V and J are TRBV29-1 and TRBJ1-3; D gene uncertain. The germline V gene has CDR1 SQVTM and CDR2 ANQGSEA. The CDR3 totals 11 residues. The CDR3 sequence is CSCVDGNTIYF. CDR3 nucleotide sequence: TGCAGTTGTGTCGATGGAAACACCATATATTTT.

This clone was recorded at least ten times. V is TRBV10-3 and J is TRBJ1-1; 7 bases align to TRBD1. V dropped 0 bases and J dropped 0; count of bases not matched to a gene: 7. Germline V gene sequence: CDR1 ENHRY, CDR2 SYGVKD. The CDR3 sequence is 17 residues long. The DNA of the CDR3 is TGTGCCATCAGTGAGTCTGGGGGACAGCGAATGAACACTGAAGCTTTCTTT. It encodes CAISESGGQRMNTEAFF.

In the case of this clone: Other DNA sequences of this sample code for an identical CDR3. The V and J genes are TRBV4-2 and TRBJ2-7; a possible D gene is TRBD2 (6 bases). Per the germline V gene, CDR1 is LGHNA and CDR2 is YNFKEQ. The ends were cut back, 1 base at V and 4 bases at J, with 8 bases in the middle. There are 13 residues in the CDR3. The CDR3 DNA is TGTGCCAGCAGCCAAGGGGGAGGTTACGAGCAGTACTTC. Residues: CASSQGGGYEQYF.

The rearrangement joins TRBV23-1 to TRBJ2-7; TRBD2 is a possible D gene (6 bases). TRBV23-1 is placed among ORFs of uncertain function. The CDR3 totals 11 residues. The ends were cut back, 8 bases at V and 5 bases at J, with 10 bases in the middle. The CDR3 nucleotides read TGCGCCAGCTCCCGGGAGCACGAGCAGTACTTC. This gives the protein CASSREHEQYF.

There are a few counts of this clone. J is TRBJ1-1 and V is TRBV30; a weak D match, TRBD1 (6 bases). Germline-derived CDR1 and CDR2 are GTSNPN and SVGIG (reference sequence). The V gene lost 2 bases and the J gene lost 1 base, with 8 bases spanning the gap. CDR3 length equals 13 residues. CDR3 coding DNA: TGTGCCTGGAGTACAGGGTGGAACACTGAAGCTTTCTTT. This sequence encodes CAWSTGWNTEAFF.

The table lists this clone with a count of one. The chain is built from TRBV28 and TRBJ1-1; no firm D call. This CDR3 region has 14 residues. Germline CDR1 MDHEN, CDR2 SYDVKM. Trimming removed 4 bases at V and 3 bases at J, with 12 bases between. The CDR3 reads CASSSSWGYTEAFF. The DNA of the CDR3 is TGTGCCAGCAGTTCCTCCTGGGGTTACACTGAAGCTTTCTTT.

On this clone itself: The same CDR3 arises from other DNA sequences in this sample as well. The chain links TRBV14 to TRBJ2-1; 10 bases agree with TRBD2. J lost 2 bases, V lost 6 bases, and 7 bases had no gene match. The germline V gene encodes CDR1 SGHDN and CDR2 FVKESK. CDR3 length: 16 residues. The chain's CDR3 is CASSLLAGVTYNEQFF. Written as DNA, the CDR3 is TGTGCCAGCAGTCTCCTAGCGGGAGTCACCTACAATGAGCAGTTCTTC.

This chain joins TRBV27 and TRBJ2-6; 8 bases match TRBD2. Trimming cost V 3 bases and J 2 bases; bases outside gene matches: 12. The CDR3 length is 19 residues. The germline gives CDR1 MNHEY, CDR2 SMNVEV (reference sequence). The CDR3 loop reads CASSFGGTRSIPGANVLTF. CDR3 bases: TGTGCCAGCAGTTTCGGGGGGACTAGATCAATCCCTGGGGCCAACGTCCTGACTTTC.

The J gene is TRBJ1-4, the V gene TRBV7-9, with TRBD1 matching 7 bases. V dropped 5 bases and J dropped 8; count of bases not matched to a gene: 11. The CDR3 is 15 amino acids. Germline V CDR1 and CDR2: SEHNR, FQNEAQ (reference sequence). The CDR3, as DNA: TGTGCCAGCAGCCCGCTGGACAGGATTAACGAAAAACTGTTTTTT. Translated: CASSPLDRINEKLFF.

The chain's CDR3 is CASSLGANYGYTF. The CDR3 bases are TGTGCCAGCAGCTTGGGGGCTAACTATGGCTACACCTTC. The chain combines TRBV5-6 with TRBJ1-2; no definite D call. The germline V gene has CDR1 SGHDT and CDR2 YYEEEE. V was cut by 0 bases and J by 0 bases, with 3 bases left in between. The CDR3 covers 13 residues.

The CDR3 nucleotides read TGTGCCAGCAGTTGGGGACTAGCGGGAAACAATGAGCAGTTCTTC. As protein: CASSWGLAGNNEQFF. The rearrangement joins TRBV27 to TRBJ2-1, with 13 bases that match TRBD2. The CDR3 length is 15 residues. Germline loops: CDR1 MNHEY, CDR2 SMNVEV (reference sequence). V shed 4 bases, J shed 5 bases, and the junction held 2 bases outside the gene matches.

Worth noting for this clone: Distinct nucleotide sequences in the sample also encode this CDR3. V usage is TRBV6-5 and J usage is TRBJ2-7; TRBD1 matches 11 bases. The CDR3 sequence is 14 residues long. The V and J ends lost 5 bases and 3 bases, in that order; junction bases with no gene match: 3. CDR1 is MNHEY and CDR2 is SVGAGI in the germline V gene. CDR3 coding DNA: TGTGCCAGCAGTAGTGGGACAGGGGGCTACGAGCAGTACTTC. It encodes CASSSGTGGYEQYF.

This chain links TRBV27 with TRBJ2-7; TRBD2 matches 15 bases. J was trimmed by 0 bases and V by 5 bases; bases with no gene match: 8. Germline assignment: CDR1 MNHEY and CDR2 SMNVEV (reference sequence). This CDR3 region has 18 residues. This CDR3 is CASSPRGLAGGASYEQYF. The CDR3, as DNA: TGTGCCAGCAGTCCAAGGGGACTAGCGGGAGGTGCCTCCTACGAGCAGTACTTC.